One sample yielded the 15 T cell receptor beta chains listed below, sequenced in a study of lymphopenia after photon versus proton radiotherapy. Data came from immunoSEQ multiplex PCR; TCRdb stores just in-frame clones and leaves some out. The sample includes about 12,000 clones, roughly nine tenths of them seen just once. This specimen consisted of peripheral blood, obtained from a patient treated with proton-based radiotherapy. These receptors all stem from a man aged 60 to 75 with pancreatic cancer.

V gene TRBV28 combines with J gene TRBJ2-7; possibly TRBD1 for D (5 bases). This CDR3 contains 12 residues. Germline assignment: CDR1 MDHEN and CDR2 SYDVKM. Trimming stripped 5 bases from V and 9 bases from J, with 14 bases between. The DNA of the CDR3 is TGTGCCAGCAGTACGGCTCAGGGCCGGCAGTACTTC. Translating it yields CASSTAQGRQYF.

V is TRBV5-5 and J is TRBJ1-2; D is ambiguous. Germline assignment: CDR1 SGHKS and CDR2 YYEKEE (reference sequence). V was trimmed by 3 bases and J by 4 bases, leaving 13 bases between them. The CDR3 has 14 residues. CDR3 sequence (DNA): TGTGCCAGCAGCTCCCCTAGCGGGAGCTATGGCTACACCTTC. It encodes CASSSPSGSYGYTF.

CDR3 DNA sequence: TGTGCCAGCAGTTACCGACGGACTAGCGGGAACCTGAACACAGATACGCAGTATTTT. This sequence encodes CASSYRRTSGNLNTDTQYF. The chain is built from TRBV7-2 and TRBJ2-3, with TRBD2 identical over 12 bases. The CDR3 totals 19 residues. V lost 6 bases and J lost 2; bases outside the gene matches: 15. Germline CDR1 SGHTA, CDR2 FQGNSA.

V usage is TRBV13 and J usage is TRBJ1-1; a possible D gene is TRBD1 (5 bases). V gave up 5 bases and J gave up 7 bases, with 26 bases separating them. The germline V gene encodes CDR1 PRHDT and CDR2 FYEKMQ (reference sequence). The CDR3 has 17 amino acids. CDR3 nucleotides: TGTGCCAGCAGCGAAAATGCACCCGGAGAGGGGAGTAATGAAGCTTTCTTT. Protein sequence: CASSENAPGEGSNEAFF.

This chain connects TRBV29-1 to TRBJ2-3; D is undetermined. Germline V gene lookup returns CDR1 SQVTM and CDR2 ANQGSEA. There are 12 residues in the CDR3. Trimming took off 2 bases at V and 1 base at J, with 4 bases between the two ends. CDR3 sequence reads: CSVERGTDTQYF. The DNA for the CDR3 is TGCAGCGTTGAAAGGGGCACAGATACGCAGTATTTT.

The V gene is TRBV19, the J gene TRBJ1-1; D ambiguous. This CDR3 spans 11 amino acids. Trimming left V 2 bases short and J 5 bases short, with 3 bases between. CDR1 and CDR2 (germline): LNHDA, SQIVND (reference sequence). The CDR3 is CASSIKTEAFF. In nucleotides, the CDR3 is TGTGCCAGTAGTATAAAGACTGAAGCTTTCTTT.

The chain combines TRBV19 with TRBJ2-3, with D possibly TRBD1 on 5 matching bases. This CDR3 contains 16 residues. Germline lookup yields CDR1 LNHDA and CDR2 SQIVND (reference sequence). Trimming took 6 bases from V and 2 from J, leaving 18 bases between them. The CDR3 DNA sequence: TGTGCCAGTAGGCCCCCAGGGTCGTCCGACACAGATACGCAGTATTTT. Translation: CASRPPGSSDTDTQYF.

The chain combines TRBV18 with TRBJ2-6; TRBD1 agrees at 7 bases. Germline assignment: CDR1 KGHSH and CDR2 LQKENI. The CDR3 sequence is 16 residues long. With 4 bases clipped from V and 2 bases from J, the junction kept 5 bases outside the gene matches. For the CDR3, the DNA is TGTGCCAGCTCACTATCGACAGGGACTGGGGCCAACGTCCTGACTTTC. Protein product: CASSLSTGTGANVLTF.

CDR3 nucleotide sequence: TGTGCCAGCATAGCAGGACGGAGCACAGATACGCAGTATTTT. Translating gives CASIAGRSTDTQYF. The J gene is TRBJ2-3, the V gene TRBV6-1; D unresolved. The germline V gene has CDR1 MNHNS and CDR2 SASEGT. V was pared by 7 bases and J by 0 bases, with 11 bases between. The CDR3 extends over 14 amino acids.

The CDR3 here is CASSQDRAGGEQFF. The CDR3 DNA follows: TGCGCCAGCAGCCAAGATAGGGCAGGGGGTGAGCAGTTCTTC. The rearrangement links TRBV4-3 to TRBJ2-1; 7 bases align to TRBD1. Losses at the gene ends were 0 bases for V and 9 bases for J; bases not matched to a gene: 5. CDR3 length equals 14 residues. Germline loops: CDR1 LGHNA, CDR2 YSLEER.

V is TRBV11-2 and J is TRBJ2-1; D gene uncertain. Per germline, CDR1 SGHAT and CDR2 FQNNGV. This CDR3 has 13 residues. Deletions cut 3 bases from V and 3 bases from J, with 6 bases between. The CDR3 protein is CASSFSVYNEQFF. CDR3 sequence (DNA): TGTGCCAGCAGCTTCTCGGTCTACAATGAGCAGTTCTTC.

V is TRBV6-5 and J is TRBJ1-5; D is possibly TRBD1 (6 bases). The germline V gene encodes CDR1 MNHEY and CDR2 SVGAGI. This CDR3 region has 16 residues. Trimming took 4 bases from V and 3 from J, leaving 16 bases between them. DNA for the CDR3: TGTGCCAGCAGTTCGCTCGAAGGGGGGACCAATCAGCCCCAGCATTTT. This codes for CASSSLEGGTNQPQHF.

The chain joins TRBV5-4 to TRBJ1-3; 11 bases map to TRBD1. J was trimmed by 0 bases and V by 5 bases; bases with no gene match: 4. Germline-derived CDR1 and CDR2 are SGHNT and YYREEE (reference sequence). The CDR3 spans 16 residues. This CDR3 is CASSLGQGASGNTIYF. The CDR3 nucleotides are TGTGCCAGCAGTCTCGGACAGGGGGCCTCTGGAAACACCATATATTTT.

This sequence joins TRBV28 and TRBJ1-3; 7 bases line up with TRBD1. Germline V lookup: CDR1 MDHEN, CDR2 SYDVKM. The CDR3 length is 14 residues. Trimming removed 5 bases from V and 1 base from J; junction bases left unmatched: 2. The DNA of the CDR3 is TGTGCCAGCAGTCGCAGGGGGTCTGGAAACACCATATATTTT. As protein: CASSRRGSGNTIYF.

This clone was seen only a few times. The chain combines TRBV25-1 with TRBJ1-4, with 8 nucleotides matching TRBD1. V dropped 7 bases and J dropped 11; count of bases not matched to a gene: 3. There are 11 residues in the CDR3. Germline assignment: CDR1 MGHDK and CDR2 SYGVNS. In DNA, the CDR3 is TGTGCCAGCAAAGACAGGGGCAAACTGTTTTTT. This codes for CASKDRGKLFF.